A single sample is the source of the 14 T cell receptor beta chains below, sequenced in a study of T cell responses to AZD1222 COVID-19 vaccine. Assay: immunoSEQ multiplex PCR; the TCRdb copy retains only in-frame clones and omits some. The sample records around 140,000 clones, roughly 92% being singletons. Sequencing used peripheral blood, obtained on day 0 of AZD1222 vaccination. Receptor source: an adult in good health.

The chain uses TRBV27 and TRBJ1-2; tentatively, D is TRBD1 (6 bases). Germline V gene data show CDR1 as MNHEY and CDR2 as SMNVEV (reference sequence). This CDR3 is 16 amino acids long. V lost 5 bases, J lost 7 bases, and 23 bases lay in between. The CDR3 sequence: CASSTKLRGGIRGYTF. In DNA, the CDR3 is TGTGCCAGCAGTACAAAACTCAGGGGTGGGATCCGTGGCTACACCTTC.

The V and J genes are TRBV28 and TRBJ2-7, with D perhaps being TRBD1 or TRBD2 (5 bases each). The CDR3 sequence is 17 residues long. Germline V CDR1 and CDR2: MDHEN, SYDVKM. Deletions cut 2 bases from V and 7 bases from J, with 24 bases between. The chain's CDR3 is CASSLRGRHGKKAEQYF. CDR3 in DNA: TGTGCCAGCAGTTTAAGGGGCCGACACGGGAAGAAGGCTGAGCAGTACTTC.

V is TRBV13 and J is TRBJ2-1; 7 nucleotides line up with TRBD2. The V gene end was trimmed by 5 bases and the J gene end by 0 bases; junction bases not matched to a gene: 10. This CDR3 is 17 amino acids long. Looked up from germline, CDR1 is PRHDT and CDR2 is FYEKMQ (reference sequence). This chain's CDR3 is CASSPSTSASSYNEQFF. Here the CDR3 DNA reads TGTGCCAGCAGCCCATCAACTAGCGCCAGCTCCTACAATGAGCAGTTCTTC.

As to this clone: The same CDR3 also results from other DNA sequences found in this sample. V usage is TRBV18 and J usage is TRBJ2-3; D remains ambiguous. The V gene lost 3 bases and the J gene lost 1 base, with 5 bases spanning the gap. The CDR3 runs to 13 residues. CDR1 is KGHSH, CDR2 LQKENI, per germline. The CDR3 region has the DNA TGTGCCAGCTCACCTCCCGGCACAGATACGCAGTATTTT. Translation gives CASSPPGTDTQYF. The full variable domain, with the rest looked up from reference TRBV18 and TRBJ2-3, is NAGVMQNPRHLVRRRGQEARLRCSPMKGHSHVYWYRQLPEEGLKFMVYLQKENIIDESGMPKERFSAEFPKEGPSILRIQQVVRGDSAAYFCASSPPGTDTQYFGPGTRLTVL.

Many counts were recorded for this clone. The V call is TRBV29-1, the J call TRBJ2-7; D is unclear. This CDR3 region has 12 residues. The germline CDR1 and CDR2 sequences are SQVTM and ANQGSEA. The germline V and J ends were trimmed by 4 bases and 7 bases, with 14 bases remaining between them. This CDR3 reads CSVGVPRREQYF. The CDR3 region has the DNA TGCAGCGTTGGGGTCCCCCGCAGGGAGCAGTACTTC.

J is TRBJ1-1 and V is TRBV10-1; D not resolved. Germline V gives CDR1 WNHNN, CDR2 SYGVQD (reference sequence). The V and J ends lost 3 bases and 5 bases respectively, with 13 bases between them. The CDR3 sequence is 14 residues long. In DNA form, the CDR3 reads TGCGCCAGCAGTGAATCCGGGGTGGGAACTGAAGCTTTCTTT. Translating it yields CASSESGVGTEAFF.

This sequence joins TRBV3-1 (or the pseudogene TRBV3-2) and TRBJ1-1; D gene ambiguous. V was shortened by 2 bases and J by 1 base, with 8 bases between the two germline ends. This CDR3 contains 14 residues. Germline values: CDR1 LGHDT, CDR2 YNNKEL (reference sequence). In nucleotides, the CDR3 is TGTGCCAGCAGCCAATGGGAGGGGAACACTGAAGCTTTCTTT. Translating gives CASSQWEGNTEAFF.

The V call is TRBV27, the J call TRBJ2-7; D unclear. The V end lost 7 bases, the J end lost 6 bases, and 4 bases lay between the germline ends. The V gene's germline CDR1 is MNHEY and CDR2 SMNVEV (reference sequence). This CDR3 region has 9 residues. The CDR3 DNA follows: TGTGCCAGCACAGGCGAGCAGTACTTC. It yields the protein CASTGEQYF.

The genes are TRBV3-1 (or the pseudogene TRBV3-2) and TRBJ2-7, with 10 bases fitting TRBD2. Germline values: CDR1 LGHDT, CDR2 YNNKEL (reference sequence). The V and J ends lost 6 bases and 7 bases, in that order; junction bases with no gene match: 0. This CDR3 contains 11 residues. The CDR3 reads CASRLAGEQYF. Here the CDR3 DNA reads TGTGCCAGCAGACTAGCGGGGGAGCAGTACTTC.

The chain couples TRBV13 to TRBJ2-7; no clear D. The ends were cut back, 1 base at V and 6 bases at J, with 10 bases in the middle. Germline V CDR1 and CDR2: PRHDT, FYEKMQ (reference sequence). The CDR3 is 13 residues long. The CDR3 DNA is TGTGCCAGCAGCTTAGAAGGTGGTCGCGAGCAGTACTTC. This sequence encodes CASSLEGGREQYF.

V is TRBV24-1 and J is TRBJ2-3; D call uncertain. V lost 5 bases, J lost 3 bases, and 11 bases lay in between. The CDR3 consists of 14 residues. Germline loops: CDR1 KGHDR, CDR2 SFDVKD. In DNA, the CDR3 is TGTGCCACCAGTGGGGCTCCGGAAACAGATACGCAGTATTTT. It encodes CATSGAPETDTQYF.

V gene TRBV29-1 combines with J gene TRBJ1-1; the D is unclear. V was cut by 5 bases and J by 6 bases, with 16 bases left in between. This CDR3 has 13 amino acids. Per germline, CDR1 SQVTM and CDR2 ANQGSEA. In DNA, the CDR3 is TGCAGCGTTCAAAGAAAGTTGGAGCCTGAAGCTTTCTTT. Translated, it gives CSVQRKLEPEAFF.

The chain has TRBV6-6 and TRBJ2-2; D ambiguous. This CDR3 has 11 residues. Germline V gene data show CDR1 as MNHNY and CDR2 as SVGAGI (reference sequence). The ends were cut back, 8 bases at V and 4 bases at J, with 5 bases in the middle. CDR3 protein: CASRVTGELFF. The CDR3, as DNA: TGTGCCAGCCGTGTCACCGGGGAGCTGTTTTTT.

The V gene is TRBV29-1, the J gene TRBJ2-1; 14 bases fit TRBD2. CDR1 and CDR2 (germline): SQVTM, ANQGSEA. The trim removed 7 bases at V and 4 bases at J, leaving 3 bases unmatched. CDR3 size: 14 residues. CDR3 sequence reads: CSAGTSGSYNEQFF. DNA for the CDR3: TGCAGCGCTGGGACTAGCGGGAGTTACAATGAGCAGTTCTTC.